This T cell receptor beta chain emerged from a study of T cells after yellow fever vaccination. The wider study: The fractions with low cell numbers were processed using SMART-Seq v4 Ultra Low Input.

TCR cDNA, made by 5'RACE template switching, carried an added universal primer site and UMIs. One entry per CDR3 protein, called by TCRdb with MiXCR from the 5' RACE reads. Here the sample spans about 69,000 distinct CDR3 sequences, 5% to 6.5% being singletons. This clonotype was counted ten times or more. Its target is unknown. Per germline, CDR1 SGHTA and CDR2 FQGNSA. The CDR3 extends over 15 amino acids. The ends were cut back, 1 base at V and 8 bases at J, with 17 bases in the middle. Regarding the study as a whole: Some clonotypes were seen in both the CD4 and the CD8 compartments. These made up a small share and likely arose from convergent recombination.

The sample in question was CD4+ T cells sorted from PBMCs, obtained around 14 days after the first yellow fever vaccination. The TCR comes from a man younger than 35 who received the YFV17D yellow fever vaccine. The chain uses TRBV7-2 and TRBJ1-2; tentative D call: TRBD1 (5 bases). The CDR3 loop reads CASSLVGVGVRGYTF. In DNA form, the CDR3 reads TGTGCCAGCAGCTTAGTGGGGGTTGGGGTTCGCGGCTACACCTTC.